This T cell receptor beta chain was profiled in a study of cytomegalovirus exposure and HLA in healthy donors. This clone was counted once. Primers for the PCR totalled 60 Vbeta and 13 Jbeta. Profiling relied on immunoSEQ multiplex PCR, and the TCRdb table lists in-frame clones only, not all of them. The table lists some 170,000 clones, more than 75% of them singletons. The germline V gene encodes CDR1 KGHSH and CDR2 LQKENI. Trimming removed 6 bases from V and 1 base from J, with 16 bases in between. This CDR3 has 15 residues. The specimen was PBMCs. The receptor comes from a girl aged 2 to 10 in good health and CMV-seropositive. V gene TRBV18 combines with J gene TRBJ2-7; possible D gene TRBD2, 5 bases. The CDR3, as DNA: TGTGCCAGCTCCCCTAGGGTCGGGGTGTCCTACGAGCAGTACTTC. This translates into CASSPRVGVSYEQYF. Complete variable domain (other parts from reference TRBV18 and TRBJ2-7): NAGVMQNPRHLVRRRGQEARLRCSPMKGHSHVYWYRQLPEEGLKFMVYLQKENIIDESGMPKERFSAEFPKEGPSILRIQQVVRGDSAAYFCASSPRVGVSYEQYFGPGTRLTVT.